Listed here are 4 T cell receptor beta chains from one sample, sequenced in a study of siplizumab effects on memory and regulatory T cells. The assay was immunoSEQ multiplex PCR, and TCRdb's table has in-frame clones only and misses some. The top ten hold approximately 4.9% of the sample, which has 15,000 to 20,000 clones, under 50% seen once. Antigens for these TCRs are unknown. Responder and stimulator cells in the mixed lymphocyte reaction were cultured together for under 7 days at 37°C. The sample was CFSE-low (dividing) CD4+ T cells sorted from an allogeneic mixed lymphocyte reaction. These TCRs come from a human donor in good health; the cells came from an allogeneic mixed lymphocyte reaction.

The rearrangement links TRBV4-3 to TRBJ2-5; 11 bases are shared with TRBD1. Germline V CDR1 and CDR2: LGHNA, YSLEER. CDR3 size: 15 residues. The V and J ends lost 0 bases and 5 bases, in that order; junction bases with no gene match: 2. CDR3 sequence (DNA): TGCGCCAGCAGCCAAGACGGGGACAGGGGGGAGACCCAGTACTTC. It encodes CASSQDGDRGETQYF.

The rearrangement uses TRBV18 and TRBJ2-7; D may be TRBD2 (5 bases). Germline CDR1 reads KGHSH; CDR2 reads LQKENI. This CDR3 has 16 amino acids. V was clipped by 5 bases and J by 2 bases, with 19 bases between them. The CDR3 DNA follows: TGTGCCAGCTCAGGAGGCCCCGGATTATCCCCCTACGAGCAGTACTTC. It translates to CASSGGPGLSPYEQYF.

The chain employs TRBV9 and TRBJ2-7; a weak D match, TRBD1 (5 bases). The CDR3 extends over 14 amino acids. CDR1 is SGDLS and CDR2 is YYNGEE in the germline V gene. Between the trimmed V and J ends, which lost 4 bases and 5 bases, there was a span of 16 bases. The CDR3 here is CASSPSQGGHEQYF. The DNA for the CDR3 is TGTGCCAGCAGCCCTTCCCAGGGTGGCCACGAGCAGTACTTC. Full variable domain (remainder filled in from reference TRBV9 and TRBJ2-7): DSGVTQTPKHLITATGQRVTLRCSPRSGDLSVYWYQQSLDQGLQFLIQYYNGEERAKGNILERFSAQQFPDLHSELNLSSLELGDSALYFCASSPSQGGHEQYFGPGTRLTVT.

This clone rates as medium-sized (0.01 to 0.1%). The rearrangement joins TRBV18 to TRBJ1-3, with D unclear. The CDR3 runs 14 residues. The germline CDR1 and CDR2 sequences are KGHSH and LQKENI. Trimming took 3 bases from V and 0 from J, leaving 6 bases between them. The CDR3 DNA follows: TGTGCCAGCTCACCCGTAGACTCTGGAAACACCATATATTTT. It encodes CASSPVDSGNTIYF.